These 29 T cell receptor beta chains originate from one sample sequenced in a study of spatial heterogeneity in lung cancer. TCRdb re-derived calls from the 5' RACE reads in MiXCR, one entry per CDR3 protein. Found here are 20,000 to 25,000 distinct CDR3 sequences, roughly 4.2% of them singletons; the top ten hold nearly 7.5%. Indicated time point: sample taken at primary tumor resection. The source was PBMCs, collected at surgery. The source is a male donor with early-stage non-small cell lung cancer.

This clonotype was picked up many times. The V and J genes are TRBV7-3 and TRBJ2-3; D is undetermined. Trimming took 3 bases from V and 4 from J, leaving 14 bases between them. The CDR3 has 15 amino acids. Germline CDR1 and CDR2: SGHTA and FQGTGA. CDR3 sequence: CASSLGNSPADTQYF. The CDR3, as DNA: TGTGCCAGCAGCTTGGGGAACAGCCCGGCAGATACGCAGTATTTT.

This clonotype was detected ten times or more. This chain links TRBV4-3 with TRBJ2-5; 7 bases align to TRBD2. The junction had 9 bases not matched to a gene; V was cut back by 5 bases and J by 6 bases. Germline CDR1 and CDR2: LGHNA and YSLEER. This CDR3 comprises 14 residues. The DNA for the CDR3 is TGCGCCAGCAGCTCGGCCGGGAGGTCGAAGACCCAGTACTTC. It codes for CASSSAGRSKTQYF.

V is TRBV9 and J is TRBJ2-1; TRBD2 matches 11 bases. J was trimmed by 4 bases and V by 3 bases; bases with no gene match: 3. The CDR3 length is 15 residues. From germline, CDR1 is SGDLS and CDR2 YYNGEE. DNA of the CDR3: TGTGCCAGCAGCGCTCGGACTAGCGGGTACAATGAGCAGTTCTTC. Amino acids: CASSARTSGYNEQFF.

This clonotype was seen repeatedly, ten times or more. This chain joins TRBV11-3 and TRBJ2-2; no firm D call. The CDR3 spans 13 residues. The germline V gene has CDR1 SGHNT and CDR2 YENEEA. V lost 5 bases and J 3 bases, leaving 7 bases between the germline ends. In DNA form, the CDR3 reads TGTGCCAGCAGCCCGCCGGACACCGGGGAGCTGTTTTTT. Translating it yields CASSPPDTGELFF.

This clonotype was counted at least ten times. V usage is TRBV7-3 and J usage is TRBJ2-2; 7 positions match TRBD2. Looked up from germline, CDR1 is SGHTA and CDR2 is FQGTGA. The CDR3 extends over 15 amino acids. V lost 5 bases to trimming and J lost 2 bases; unmatched junction nucleotides: 5. CDR3 sequence reads: CASSLQRGNTGELFF. The CDR3 nucleotides are TGTGCCAGCAGCCTCCAGCGGGGTAACACCGGGGAGCTGTTTTTT.

This clonotype was detected ten times or more. This chain links TRBV20-1 with TRBJ1-2; D is undetermined. Trimming took off 6 bases at V and 4 bases at J, with 12 bases between the two ends. The V gene's germline CDR1 is DFQATT and CDR2 SNEGSKA (reference sequence). There are 12 residues in the CDR3. This CDR3 reads CSAVGWGYGYTF. In DNA, the CDR3 is TGCAGTGCCGTCGGGTGGGGCTATGGCTACACCTTC.

This clonotype is judged medium-sized. The chain recombines TRBV2 with TRBJ2-1; D gene ambiguous. Germline CDR1 SNHLY, CDR2 FYNNEI. This CDR3 contains 13 residues. V was trimmed by 2 bases and J by 3 bases, leaving 5 bases between them. For the CDR3, the DNA is TGTGCCAGCAGTGAACCGAACTACAATGAGCAGTTCTTC. Protein sequence: CASSEPNYNEQFF.

This clonotype was recorded at least ten times. The J gene is TRBJ2-3, the V gene TRBV19; 13 nucleotides align to TRBD2. With V trimmed by 5 bases and J by 5 bases, 4 bases remained unmatched. The CDR3 totals 15 residues. CDR1 is LNHDA and CDR2 is SQIVND in the germline V gene (reference sequence). CDR3 DNA sequence: TGTGCCAGTAGTCCCACTAGCGGGAGGGGAGATACGCAGTATTTT. Its translation: CASSPTSGRGDTQYF.

This rearrangement joins TRBV11-2 to TRBJ2-7; tentatively, D is TRBD1 or TRBD2 (6 bases each). The V and J ends lost 5 bases and 6 bases respectively, with 17 bases between them. The germline V gene has CDR1 SGHAT and CDR2 FQNNGV. CDR3 length equals 14 residues. The CDR3 reads CASSNGVSGAEQYF. In DNA, the CDR3 is TGTGCCAGCAGCAACGGGGTGTCGGGGGCCGAGCAGTACTTC.

The sample holds many counts of this clonotype. The CDR3 nucleotides are TGTGCCAGCACCGATCCGGGCGGGAGTGATATCTACGAGCAGTACTTC. Encoded protein: CASTDPGGSDIYEQYF. This chain uses TRBV6-2 or TRBV6-3 with TRBJ2-7; 7 bases align to TRBD2. Per the germline V gene, CDR1 is MNHEY and CDR2 is SVGEGT. The trim removed 7 bases at V and 3 bases at J, leaving 15 bases unmatched. This CDR3 comprises 16 residues.

This clonotype has more than one count but fewer than ten. The chain carries TRBV9 and TRBJ1-2, with D uncertain. Germline V CDR1 and CDR2: SGDLS, YYNGEE. The CDR3 has 13 amino acids. V gave up 0 bases and J gave up 2 bases, with 5 bases separating them. The CDR3 protein is CASSVAWNYGYTF. The CDR3 bases are TGTGCCAGCAGCGTAGCCTGGAACTATGGCTACACCTTC.

This clonotype was detected ten times or more. The genes are TRBV20-1 and TRBJ1-3; perhaps TRBD1 as D (6 bases). Germline V CDR1 and CDR2: DFQATT, SNEGSKA (reference sequence). Trimming removed 6 bases at V and 0 bases at J, with 12 bases between. CDR3 length: 14 amino acids. This CDR3 reads CSARDTLSGNTIYF. For the CDR3, the DNA is TGCAGTGCCCGGGACACGCTCTCTGGAAACACCATATATTTT.

This clonotype showed up many times. V is TRBV6-1 and J is TRBJ1-5; D call uncertain. The V gene's germline CDR1 is MNHNS and CDR2 SASEGT. The CDR3 covers 14 residues. CDR3 DNA sequence: TGTGCAATCCGCCGGGTACCAAGCAATCAGCCCCAGCATTTT. This encodes CAIRRVPSNQPQHF.

This clonotype occurred many times. The chain couples TRBV20-1 to TRBJ2-1; 10 bases line up with TRBD2. The CDR3 length is 14 residues. In germline, CDR1 is DFQATT, CDR2 SNEGSKA (reference sequence). Trimming removed 3 bases from V and 10 bases from J; junction bases left unmatched: 9. The CDR3 loop is CSASIAGGPKEQFF. The DNA for the CDR3 is TGCAGTGCTAGTATAGCGGGGGGCCCCAAGGAGCAGTTCTTC.

This clonotype was observed at least ten times. The rearrangement uses TRBV15 and TRBJ2-7; 11 nucleotides match TRBD2. Trimming cost V 1 base and J 1 base; bases outside gene matches: 3. The V gene's germline CDR1 is LNHNV and CDR2 YYDKDF (reference sequence). There are 16 residues in the CDR3. For the CDR3, the DNA is TGTGCCACCAGCAGAGTTGGGACTAGCGGATCCTACGAGCAGTACTTC. It encodes CATSRVGTSGSYEQYF.

By share, this clonotype ranks as medium-sized. V gene TRBV3-1 combines with J gene TRBJ1-3; D call uncertain. The CDR3 is 12 amino acids. V lost 4 bases and J 7 bases, leaving 8 bases between the germline ends. Germline assignment: CDR1 LGHDT and CDR2 YNNKEL (reference sequence). CDR3 amino acids: CASSPAANTIYF. CDR3 bases: TGTGCCAGCAGCCCAGCAGCGAACACCATATATTTT.

This clonotype was seen only a few times. This chain links TRBV29-1 with TRBJ2-1; 12 bases align to TRBD1. Germline V gives CDR1 SQVTM, CDR2 ANQGSEA. Trimming removed 4 bases from V and 8 bases from J; junction bases left unmatched: 3. The CDR3 is made up of 13 amino acids. The CDR3, as DNA: TGCAGCGTTGGGGGACAGGGGGCTTATGAGCAGTTCTTC. Its translation is CSVGGQGAYEQFF.

A few counts support this clonotype. The rearrangement joins TRBV6-6 to TRBJ2-1, with D perhaps matching TRBD1 (5 bases). V lost 6 bases and J 1 base, leaving 13 bases between the germline ends. The germline V gene encodes CDR1 MNHNY and CDR2 SVGAGI (reference sequence). CDR3 length equals 15 residues. CDR3 bases: TGTGCCAGCAGCCAAGGGGTTATTTCCTACAATGAGCAGTTCTTC. Translated: CASSQGVISYNEQFF.

This clonotype was seen many times. The genes are TRBV5-6 and TRBJ1-5; 9 positions match TRBD1. The CDR3 contains 15 residues. From germline, CDR1 is SGHDT and CDR2 YYEEEE. The J segment lost 3 bases and the V segment lost 4 bases, leaving 5 bases of the junction unmatched. CDR3 amino acids: CASSLRTGANQPQHF. CDR3 in DNA: TGTGCCAGCAGCCTACGGACAGGGGCCAATCAGCCCCAGCATTTT.

This clonotype was recorded many times. This chain uses TRBV21-1 with TRBJ2-3; the DNA was not compared with TRBD1, the D call given in the table. TRBV21-1 is flagged as a pseudogene. The CDR3 spans 18 residues. The CDR3 nucleotides read TGTGCCAGCAGCCTCCGCCATCACAGGGGGCGAAGCACAGATACGCAGTATTTT. Translated, it gives CASSLRHHRGRSTDTQYF.

This clonotype appeared many times. This chain connects TRBV5-8 to TRBJ1-4; D might be TRBD1 (6 bases). CDR1 is SGHTS, CDR2 YDEGEE, per germline. V was trimmed by 4 bases and J by 7 bases, leaving 14 bases between them. This CDR3 has 14 residues. CDR3 region: CASSPHRDPEKLFF. Here the CDR3 DNA reads TGTGCCAGCAGCCCCCACAGGGACCCTGAAAAACTGTTTTTT. Full variable domain (rest looked up from reference TRBV5-8 and TRBJ1-4): EAGVTQSPTHLIKTRGQQATLRCSPISGHTSVYWYQQALGLGLQFLLWYDEGEERNRGNFPPRFSGRQFPNYSSELNVNALELEDSALYLCASSPHRDPEKLFFGSGTQLSVL.

There are many counts of this clonotype. The CDR3 DNA sequence: TGTGCCTCCCAGGCAGGGGGCATCACTGAAGCTTTCTTT. It specifies CASQAGGITEAFF. The V gene is TRBV30, the J gene TRBJ1-1; 8 positions agree with TRBD1. There are 13 residues in the CDR3. Trimming took 7 bases from V and 4 from J; bases not matched to a gene: 8. The germline V gene encodes CDR1 GTSNPN and CDR2 SVGIG (reference sequence).

This clonotype was counted ten times or more. This chain uses TRBV12-5 with TRBJ2-7; TRBD2 is a possible D gene (5 bases). The V and J ends lost 7 bases and 6 bases respectively, with 22 bases between them. This CDR3 region has 15 residues. Germline CDR1 is LGHNT and CDR2 is FRNRAP. The CDR3 here is CASAVWTGKALEQYF. The CDR3 coding sequence is TGTGCTAGTGCCGTTTGGACCGGGAAAGCTCTCGAGCAGTACTTC.

This clonotype was picked up many times. The chain links TRBV3-1 to TRBJ1-4; the D gene is possibly TRBD1 (5 bases). The CDR3 is made up of 15 amino acids. Germline CDR1 is LGHDT and CDR2 is YNNKEL (reference sequence). Trimming removed 2 bases from V and 6 bases from J, with 13 bases in between. This CDR3 reads CASSQPQGSDEKLFF. The CDR3 nucleotides are TGTGCCAGCAGCCAACCTCAGGGATCGGATGAAAAACTGTTTTTT.

This clonotype was counted at least ten times. The chain combines TRBV12-3 or TRBV12-4 with TRBJ2-7, with D possibly matching TRBD2 (5 bases). The length of the CDR3 is 14 residues. The germline V and J ends were trimmed by 2 bases and 2 bases, with 10 bases remaining between them. The CDR3 protein is CASSLSGLAYEQYF. As DNA, the CDR3 is TGTGCCAGCAGTTTATCCGGACTGGCCTACGAGCAGTACTTC.

The rearrangement uses TRBV24-1 and TRBJ2-3; weak D call: TRBD2 (7 bases). There are 15 residues in the CDR3. Germline V gene lookup returns CDR1 KGHDR and CDR2 SFDVKD. Trimming pared 1 base from V and 4 bases from J, leaving 11 bases between. CDR3 coding DNA: TGTGCCACCAGTGATTTAGGGGGGGTCGCAGATACGCAGTATTTT. Its protein product is CATSDLGGVADTQYF.

This clonotype was seen at least ten times. V is TRBV5-1 and J is TRBJ2-6; D ambiguous. CDR1 is SGHRS and CDR2 is YFSETQ in the germline V gene. V was trimmed by 2 bases and J by 0 bases, leaving 3 bases between them. This CDR3 has 14 amino acids. The CDR3 sequence: CASSFLSGANVLTF. The CDR3 DNA reads as TGCGCCAGCAGCTTCCTCTCTGGGGCCAACGTCCTGACTTTC.

Many counts were recorded for this clonotype. Written as DNA, the CDR3 is TGCGCCAGCAGCTGGAATGGACAGGGGGCTAATTCACCCCTCCACTTT. Amino acid sequence: CASSWNGQGANSPLHF. This chain links TRBV5-1 with TRBJ1-6; 11 positions agree with TRBD1. Per the germline V gene, CDR1 is SGHRS and CDR2 is YFSETQ. V trimming: 3 bases; J trimming: 6 bases; junction bases outside the gene matches: 5. The CDR3 is 16 residues long.

In its sample, this clonotype was seen many times. This chain connects TRBV27 to TRBJ2-7; D unclear. CDR3 length: 13 amino acids. Trimming stripped 2 bases from V and 0 bases from J, with 5 bases between. The V gene's germline CDR1 is MNHEY and CDR2 SMNVEV (reference sequence). CDR3 bases: TGTGCCAGCAGTTTAGCAGCCTCCTACGAGCAGTACTTC. The encoded protein is CASSLAASYEQYF.